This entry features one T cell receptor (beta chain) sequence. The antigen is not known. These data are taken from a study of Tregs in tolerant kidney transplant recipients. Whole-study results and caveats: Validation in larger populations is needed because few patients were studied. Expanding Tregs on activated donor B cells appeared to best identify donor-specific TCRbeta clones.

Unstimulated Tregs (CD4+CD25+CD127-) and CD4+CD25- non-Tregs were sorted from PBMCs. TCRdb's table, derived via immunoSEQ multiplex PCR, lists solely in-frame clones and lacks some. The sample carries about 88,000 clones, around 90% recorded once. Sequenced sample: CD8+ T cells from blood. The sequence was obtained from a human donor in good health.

The CDR3 bases are TGTGCCAGCATGAGTTACGAGGGAGAGCATGAGCAGTTCTTC. It encodes CASMSYEGEHEQFF. V gene TRBV6-5 combines with J gene TRBJ2-1; weak D call: TRBD2 (5 bases). The V end was cut by 7 bases, the J end by 8 bases, with 18 bases between. Germline values: CDR1 MNHEY, CDR2 SVGAGI. The CDR3 is made up of 14 amino acids.